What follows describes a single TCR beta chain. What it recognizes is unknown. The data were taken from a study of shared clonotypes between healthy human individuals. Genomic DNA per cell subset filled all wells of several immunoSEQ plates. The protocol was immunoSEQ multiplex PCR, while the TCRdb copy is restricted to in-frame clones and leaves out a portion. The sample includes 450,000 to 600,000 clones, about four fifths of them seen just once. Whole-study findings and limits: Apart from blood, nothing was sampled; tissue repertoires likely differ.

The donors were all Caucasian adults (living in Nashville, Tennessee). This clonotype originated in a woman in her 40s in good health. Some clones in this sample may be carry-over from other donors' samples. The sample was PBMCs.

In DNA, the CDR3 is TGCGCCAGCAGCTTGTACGGTTGGGGGGGAGATACGCAGTATTTT. This sequence encodes CASSLYGWGGDTQYF. This chain joins TRBV5-1 and TRBJ2-3; 7 bases are a match to TRBD2. Per the germline V gene, CDR1 is SGHRS and CDR2 is YFSETQ. The CDR3 is made up of 15 amino acids. J was trimmed by 5 bases and V by 1 base; bases with no gene match: 7.